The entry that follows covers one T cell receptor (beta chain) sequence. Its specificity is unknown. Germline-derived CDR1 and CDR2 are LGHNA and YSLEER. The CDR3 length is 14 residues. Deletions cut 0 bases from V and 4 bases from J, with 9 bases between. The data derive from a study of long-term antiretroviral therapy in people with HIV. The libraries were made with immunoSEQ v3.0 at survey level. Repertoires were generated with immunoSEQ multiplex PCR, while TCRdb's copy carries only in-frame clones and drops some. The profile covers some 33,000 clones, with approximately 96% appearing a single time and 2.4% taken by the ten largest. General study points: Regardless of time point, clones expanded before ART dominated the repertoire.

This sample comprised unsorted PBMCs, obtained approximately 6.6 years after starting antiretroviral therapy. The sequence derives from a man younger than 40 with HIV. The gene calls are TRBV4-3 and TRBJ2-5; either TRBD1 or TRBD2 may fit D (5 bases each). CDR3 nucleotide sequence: TGCGCCAGCAGCCAAGAGGCAGGGACAGAGACCCAGTACTTC. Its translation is CASSQEAGTETQYF.